The 4 T cell receptor beta chains presented below share a single source sample, sequenced in a study of technical replicates of blood from several donors. Libraries were prepared by immunoSEQ multiplex PCR; TCRdb keeps only in-frame clonotypes and omits some of them. The sample includes 83,000 or so clones, approximately 92% of them seen just once. Source material: T cells isolated from PBMCs. These receptors all come from a human donor in good health.

The chain employs TRBV7-9 and TRBJ2-3; 8 nucleotides align to TRBD1. Germline assignment: CDR1 SEHNR and CDR2 FQNEAQ (reference sequence). Losses at the gene ends were 4 bases for V and 7 bases for J; bases not matched to a gene: 13. The CDR3 runs 16 residues. The CDR3, as DNA: TGTGCCAGCAGCTCCACCTTTGCGGACAGGGCAAATACGCAGTATTTT. The encoded protein is CASSSTFADRANTQYF.

V is TRBV9 and J is TRBJ2-2; D not resolved. CDR3 length: 16 amino acids. Trimming cost V 0 bases and J 3 bases, with 12 bases left between them. CDR1 is SGDLS, CDR2 YYNGEE, per germline. The CDR3 DNA reads as TGTGCCAGCAGCGTAGGTATTAGCCTCCACACCGGGGAGCTGTTTTTT. Protein sequence: CASSVGISLHTGELFF.

The chain recombines TRBV27 with TRBJ1-2; no clear D. CDR1 and CDR2 from the germline V gene are MNHEY and SMNVEV (reference sequence). V gave up 3 bases and J gave up 2 bases, with 7 bases separating them. The CDR3 is 13 residues long. For the CDR3, the DNA is TGTGCCAGCAGTTTCGACAAGAACTATGGCTACACCTTC. Its protein is CASSFDKNYGYTF.

This sequence joins TRBV6-5 and TRBJ1-6; TRBD1 is a possible D gene (5 bases). Trimming left V 5 bases short and J 8 bases short, with 13 bases between. This CDR3 comprises 14 residues. The germline V gene has CDR1 MNHEY and CDR2 SVGAGI. The CDR3 loop reads CASSLRDAHSPLHF. The CDR3 DNA sequence: TGTGCCAGCAGTCTCAGGGATGCTCATTCACCCCTCCACTTT.